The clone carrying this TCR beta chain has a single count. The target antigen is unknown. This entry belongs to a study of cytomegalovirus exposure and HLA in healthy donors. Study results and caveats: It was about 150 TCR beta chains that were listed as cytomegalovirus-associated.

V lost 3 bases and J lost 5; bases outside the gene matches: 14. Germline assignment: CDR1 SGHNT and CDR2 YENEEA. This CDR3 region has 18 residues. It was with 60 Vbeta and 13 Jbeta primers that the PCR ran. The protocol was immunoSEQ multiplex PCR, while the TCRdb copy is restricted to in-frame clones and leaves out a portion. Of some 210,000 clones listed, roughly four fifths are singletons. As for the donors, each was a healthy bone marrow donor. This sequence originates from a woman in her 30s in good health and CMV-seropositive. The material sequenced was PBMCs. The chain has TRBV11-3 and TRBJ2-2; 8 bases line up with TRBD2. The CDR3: CASSLEGSGGARTGELFF. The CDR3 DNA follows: TGTGCCAGCAGCTTGGAGGGTTCCGGGGGGGCCCGTACCGGGGAGCTGTTTTTT. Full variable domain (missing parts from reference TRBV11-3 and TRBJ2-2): EAGVVQSPRYKIIEKKQPVAFWCNPISGHNTLYWYLQNLGQGPELLIRYENEEAVDDSQLPKDRFSAERLKGVDSTLKIQPAELGDSAVYLCASSLEGSGGARTGELFFGEGSRLTVL.